Described below is a single T cell receptor beta chain sequence and its context. The V end lost 3 bases, the J end lost 7 bases, and 16 bases lay between the germline ends. This CDR3 contains 15 residues. Germline V lookup: CDR1 SGDLS, CDR2 YYNGEE. PCR was performed using 60 Vbeta and 13 Jbeta primers. Clones were read by immunoSEQ multiplex PCR, and TCRdb kept only the in-frame ones, dropping some. Among roughly 190,000 clones listed, less than 85% were seen once. The sample originates from a study of cytomegalovirus exposure and HLA in healthy donors. Study as a whole: Earlier results showed approximately 110 million unique TCR beta sequences derived from roughly 190 million T cells.

Material: PBMCs. V usage is TRBV9 and J usage is TRBJ2-2; a possible D gene is TRBD1 (6 bases). The TCR sequence derives from a girl aged 10-17 years in good health and CMV-seropositive. CDR3 sequence: CASSADTGSGGELFF. CDR3 in DNA: TGTGCCAGCAGCGCGGACACAGGGTCCGGCGGGGAGCTGTTTTTT.